The T cell receptor (beta chain) described here comes from a study of cytomegalovirus exposure and HLA in healthy donors (dated by TCRdb to about 2017). Looking at the study overall: An earlier analysis of 550 to 700 of the donors reported more than 250 Gb of sequence data and roughly 100 million unique TCR beta sequences from roughly 180 million T cells. Around 320 gigabases of sequencing data and around 87 million unique TCR sequences were included in an early release covering roughly 700 HLA-typed donors. Of the approximately 400 genotyped donors, around 81% fell in the genetic ancestry cluster associated with self-reported Caucasian donors. The study was designed to test whether signatures of past pathogen exposure could be identified by cataloging public T cell receptors. The study profiled the T cell repertoires of 666 subjects by immunosequencing and related them to cytomegalovirus serostatus. In addition to the first cohort of 666 subjects, a separate validation cohort of over 90 different subjects was used. To predict cytomegalovirus infection status, the study combined high-throughput TCR immunosequencing, statistical association of individual TCRs with disease status, and machine learning. To study patterns of TCR occurrence, a later analysis re-analyzed previously published TCR beta repertoires from around 700 donors and added high-resolution HLA genotyping. Rather than drawing on any new phenotypic data, the later analysis identified candidate immune exposures from TCR beta sequences and the way those sequences occurred across donors. In an earlier analysis of about 590 of the donors, high-throughput TCR beta sequencing was used to judge whether each TCR beta V gene segment behaved as functional or pseudogenic. Donor age, sex, ethnicity and CMV serostatus were compiled alongside the repertoire data. Genome-wide SNP genotypes for about three fifths of the roughly 670 donors were used in a later genetic analysis, which treated that subset as a discovery cohort. Every repertoire in the discovery cohort had been generated on one and the same sequencing platform. Class I and class II HLA loci were covered by the typing at four-digit resolution. The number of donors typed differed by locus, with 629-630 for A, B, C, DRB1 and DQB1, 522 for DQA1, nearly 610 for DPA1, and about 450 for DPB1. Four or five DR-DQ haplotypes were handled as single units for association and clustering, since linkage in the cohort was strong. On average, roughly 240,000 unique TCR beta nucleotide sequences were sequenced per donor among roughly 430 genotyped donors of the cohort, with roughly 20% of those sequences being non-productive.

As for this clone: Its antigen target is currently unknown. Qualities for individual bases were not recorded, and no much larger clone is one base off.

Receptor amplification or capture employed the immunoSEQ multiplex PCR assay. A mixture of 60 forward primers for TCR Vbeta segments and 13 reverse primers for TCR Jbeta segments was used in the multiplex PCR. Amplification of the CDR3 region of rearranged TCR beta genes was performed with a multiplex PCR assay on genomic DNA. The amplified TCR beta libraries were sequenced on the Illumina HiSeq System as 87-base-pair reads. In the source study's methods: A later analysis tallied 75 million to 85 million unique TCR beta chains across the 650 to 750 repertoires, and about 12 million of those chains were shared by two or more donors. Raw reads were error-corrected and collapsed into unique sequences by a nearest-neighbor algorithm in which closely related sequences were merged to remove PCR and sequencing errors. V, D and J gene segments were assigned by aligning CDR3 sequences to IMGT reference sequences. For a sequence to be retained, at least a six-nucleotide match to both a V gene segment and a J gene segment was required. Rearrangements were classified as productive when the CDR3 lacked stop codons and remained in frame with V and J, and all other rearrangements were classified as non-productive. Following IMGT convention, CDR3 was defined as the stretch from the second conserved V-encoded cysteine to the conserved J-encoded phenylalanine. The earlier analysis of roughly 590 of the donors excluded any sequence lacking an unambiguous match to a single V gene segment. An earlier analysis of 550 to 650 of the donors classified V segments as functional when productive rearrangements were above 56.7% and as segregating when the standard deviation between donors was above 5%. A statistical classification framework was developed to diagnose cytomegalovirus status using the catalog of TCR beta chain sequences. A later analysis assigned V and J genes by comparing TCR nucleotide sequences with IMGT/GENE-DB human TR gene sequences. The TCRdist pipeline was used in a later analysis to assign CDR3 sequences and most-parsimonious VDJ recombination scenarios. A later analysis defined each TCR beta chain by its CDR3 amino acid sequence plus V-gene family, and excluded reads lacking a unique V-gene family. As a way to deal with suspected cross-contamination and a sequencing artifact, a later analysis dropped 450 to 700 nucleotide sequences that were highly shared and had low generation probability. For each public chain, a later analysis derived a clonal expansion index from normalized ranks of inferred template counts within each repertoire. Generation probabilities in a later analysis came from a VDJ recombination model fitted to out-of-frame rearrangements, and those results were checked against IGoR. In a later analysis, hypergeometric tests were used to score TCR-TCR, TCR-HLA and TCR-CMV co-occurrence, with a repertoire-size bias correction applied to TCR pairs. A later analysis estimated false discovery rates by permuting HLA or CMV assignments 20 times. A later analysis grouped co-occurring TCRs with DBSCAN, adding TCRdist sequence similarity when clustering within HLA-allele-positive subsets. Co-occurrence clustering excluded repertoires with fewer than 30,000 or more than 120,000 public chains, plus five with anomalous nucleotide sharing. This immuneACCESS table, as held by TCRdb, lists in-frame sequences with V and J called but not all clones. Of the missing ones, under half trace to an unresolved V gene in checked studies; the others have no known cause. V, J and clone size are taken as reported in that table, and D and trimming were inferred from the DNA itself. A total of around 120,000 clones appear in this sample, less than 20% of them only once. 1.9% of the sample rests with the top ten.

Looking up the germline V gene (reference sequence) yields CDR1 LNHDA and CDR2 SQIVND. Including cysteine and phenylalanine, the CDR3 has 14 amino acids. The sequence is cut down to CDR3 DNA, 42 bases in frame from base 1. The germline V end is reduced by 6 bases and the J end by 5 bases; junction bases left unmatched: 6. Findings and caveats that apply to the study as a whole: According to a later analysis, most CMV-associated TCR beta chains appeared to be HLA-restricted, and the HLA associations seemed to be driven largely by CMV exposure. An association between a missense DCLRE1C variant and V-gene and J-gene trimming of TCR beta chains was found in a later genetic analysis and replicated in an independent cohort. In an earlier analysis of about 600 of the donors, most TCR beta V segments appeared in productive rearrangements about 87% or about 30% of the time, broadly matching IMGT annotations. According to a later analysis, TCR association rates differed among HLA loci, with DRB1 alleles showing the most associated TCRs and HLA-C alleles showing the fewest. In a later analysis, HLA-associated TCR beta chains were found to be more clonally expanded and to have lower generation probabilities than equally common non-associated chains. Strong co-occurrence of HLA alleles, especially DR and DQ, made assigning TCR associations to individual alleles difficult. This cohort had only TCR beta chains sequenced, and the lack of alpha or paired-chain data limited which features could be detected. In the study, 150 to 200 TCR beta chains were listed as associated with cytomegalovirus. Immune exposure information for the cohort was limited to CMV serostatus. A later analysis reported that several top co-occurrence clusters appeared linked to parvovirus B19, influenza, CMV and Epstein-Barr virus. Linkage disequilibrium might explain the correlated functional status among segregating V segments, but an unknown experimental factor could not be excluded. A later analysis associated approximately 17,000 TCR beta sequences with specific HLA alleles at a false discovery rate of 0.05. Because HLA typing was missing for some donors at each locus, association tests included only the typed subset. The classifier was reported to diagnose cytomegalovirus status with high specificity and sensitivity in both the original and validation cohorts. The authors suggested that the approach could potentially be extended to other disease states and immunological phenotypes. In a later genetic analysis, fewer N-insertions in productive TCRs were reported among donors in an Asian-associated ancestry cluster than the roughly 700-donor mean. While some public TCRs were present in many individuals, most TCR sequences turned up only very rarely across donors. In vitro tests confirmed that a few of the cytomegalovirus-associated TCR beta chains recognize cytomegalovirus antigens. About 17 rarely observed V segments, including chromosome 9 orphons, were excluded from the earlier analysis of several hundred of the donors because counts were too low. A cluster of highly shared sequence variants was judged likely to be a technical artifact of the sequencing pipeline. Because the 87-base-pair reads could not distinguish some IMGT-functional V segments, including TRBV6-2 and TRBV6-3, those segments were excluded. A further reported finding was that TCR beta sequences accurately predicted the HLA-A and HLA-B alleles for most subjects in the first cohort. Presence/absence analyses assumed roughly uniform sequencing depth across donors, an assumption that may not hold.

The cohort comprised 550 to 700 healthy bone marrow donors. All cohort members were sampled while nominally healthy, although unrecorded immune exposures were likely present. The donor tested CMV seronegative and was one of the 352 seronegative cohort members. A peripheral blood sample was collected from each donor, and TCR beta sequencing was performed on peripheral blood mononuclear cells. Genomic DNA extraction from the blood cell samples was performed with the Qiagen DNeasy Blood Extraction Kit. Sample: PBMCs. This chain is built from TRBV19 and TRBJ2-3; 9 central bases correspond to TRBD1. The clonotype comes from a woman between 18 and 30 years old in good health and CMV-seronegative. The CDR3 is CASRRTGAEDTQYF. The sequence in DNA is TGTGCCAGTAGAAGGACAGGGGCGGAAGATACGCAGTATTTT.